These T cell receptor beta chains were read from a single sample in a study of beta chain features in type 1 diabetes. The method was immunoSEQ multiplex PCR; TCRdb's version includes in-frame clones alone and lacks a portion of them. Counted here are more than 250,000 clones, around 20% occurring once; the ten biggest clones make up about 0.027%. Sequencing was carried out using naive CD4+ T cells from blood. The receptors come from a woman between 40 and 50 years old with type 1 diabetes. Each CDR3 is given without its conserved first and last residue.

v_gene,j_gene,CDR3aa
TRBV7-2,TRBJ2-3,ASSASGGTDTQY
TRBV19,TRBJ2-3,ASSKTSGSTDTQY
TRBV18,TRBJ2-3,ASSPATDTQY
TRBV4-1,TRBJ1-5,ASSQEGAGGNQPQH
TRBV9,TRBJ2-1,ASSVDGRGLYNEQF
TRBV28,TRBJ1-2,ASTPGQLVYGYT
TRBV6-5,TRBJ2-3,ASSYSRGTTDTQY
TRBV5-6,TRBJ1-1,ASSLGTYRAGTEAF
TRBV7-2,TRBJ2-3,ASSQPTGGDTQY
TRBV18,TRBJ2-7,ASSERRESYEQY
TRBV28,TRBJ2-4,ASGEGGNIQY
TRBV6-5,TRBJ1-5,ASSQYRGGYQPQH
TRBV11-1,TRBJ1-1,ASSLALYTEAF
TRBV5-1,TRBJ2-7,ASSPDRGLADEQY
TRBV5-1,TRBJ2-5,ASSLPSDQETQY
TRBV9,TRBJ2-7,ASTQGDRAYEQY
TRBV9,TRBJ1-5,ASSATGSNQPQH
TRBV28,TRBJ2-1,ASSLYGVAGHREQF
TRBV4-3,TRBJ2-5,ASSRDRGIETQY
TRBV4-2,TRBJ2-7,ASSLTGSEAYEQY
TRBV7-2,TRBJ2-2,ASSFDQGAPGELF
TRBV9,TRBJ2-2,ASTLDLSGELF
TRBV4-3,TRBJ2-1,ASSQALTSGAGNEQF
TRBV9,TRBJ1-4,ASSQALGTENEKLF
TRBV30,TRBJ1-1,ASQGNTEAF
TRBV2,TRBJ1-5,ASSEGDFSNQPQH
TRBV5-1,TRBJ2-6,ASSLGAGANVLT
TRBV23-1,TRBJ1-1,ASSQSGQDDTEAF
TRBV11-3,TRBJ2-5,ASSLGTVQETQY
TRBV25-1,TRBJ1-2,ASSEQGLGYGYT
TRBV7-3,TRBJ2-3,ASSLGNRGGTDTQY
TRBV7-3,TRBJ2-1,ASSLMGRGNHNEQF
TRBV9,TRBJ2-7,ASSSRDTFYEQY
TRBV7-2,TRBJ1-4,ASSTRDRGEKLF
TRBV19,TRBJ2-3,ASKAGRADTQY
TRBV9,TRBJ1-1,ASSVGRNTEAF
TRBV6-5,TRBJ1-2,ATRDSSNYGYT
TRBV4-1,TRBJ1-1,ASSQDPDRWYTEAF
TRBV10-3,TRBJ2-3,AISEGLLDTQY
TRBV4-2,TRBJ1-2,ASSQDSYYGYT
TRBV29-1,TRBJ2-1,SVRLAGGQGNEQF
TRBV7-3,TRBJ2-1,ASSRGLGQF
TRBV29-1,TRBJ2-2,SVAPVSNTGELF
TRBV7-9,TRBJ1-2,ASSSTGGADGYT
TRBV18,TRBJ2-7,ASSPGQAYYEQY
TRBV5-1,TRBJ2-5,ASSSRTGGAGETQY
TRBV6-5,TRBJ1-5,ASSLIRGNNQPQH
TRBV7-6,TRBJ2-3,ASSLSGGPGTDTQY
TRBV7-3,TRBJ2-1,ASSPRLAGGRYNEQF
TRBV28,TRBJ2-7,AIQRGGFHEQY
TRBV28,TRBJ2-3,ATIQGSNTDTQY
TRBV15,TRBJ2-7,ATSRPGYEQY
TRBV25-1,TRBJ2-2,ASSEYRGTGELF
TRBV18,TRBJ2-1,ASSPRGQGAYNEQF